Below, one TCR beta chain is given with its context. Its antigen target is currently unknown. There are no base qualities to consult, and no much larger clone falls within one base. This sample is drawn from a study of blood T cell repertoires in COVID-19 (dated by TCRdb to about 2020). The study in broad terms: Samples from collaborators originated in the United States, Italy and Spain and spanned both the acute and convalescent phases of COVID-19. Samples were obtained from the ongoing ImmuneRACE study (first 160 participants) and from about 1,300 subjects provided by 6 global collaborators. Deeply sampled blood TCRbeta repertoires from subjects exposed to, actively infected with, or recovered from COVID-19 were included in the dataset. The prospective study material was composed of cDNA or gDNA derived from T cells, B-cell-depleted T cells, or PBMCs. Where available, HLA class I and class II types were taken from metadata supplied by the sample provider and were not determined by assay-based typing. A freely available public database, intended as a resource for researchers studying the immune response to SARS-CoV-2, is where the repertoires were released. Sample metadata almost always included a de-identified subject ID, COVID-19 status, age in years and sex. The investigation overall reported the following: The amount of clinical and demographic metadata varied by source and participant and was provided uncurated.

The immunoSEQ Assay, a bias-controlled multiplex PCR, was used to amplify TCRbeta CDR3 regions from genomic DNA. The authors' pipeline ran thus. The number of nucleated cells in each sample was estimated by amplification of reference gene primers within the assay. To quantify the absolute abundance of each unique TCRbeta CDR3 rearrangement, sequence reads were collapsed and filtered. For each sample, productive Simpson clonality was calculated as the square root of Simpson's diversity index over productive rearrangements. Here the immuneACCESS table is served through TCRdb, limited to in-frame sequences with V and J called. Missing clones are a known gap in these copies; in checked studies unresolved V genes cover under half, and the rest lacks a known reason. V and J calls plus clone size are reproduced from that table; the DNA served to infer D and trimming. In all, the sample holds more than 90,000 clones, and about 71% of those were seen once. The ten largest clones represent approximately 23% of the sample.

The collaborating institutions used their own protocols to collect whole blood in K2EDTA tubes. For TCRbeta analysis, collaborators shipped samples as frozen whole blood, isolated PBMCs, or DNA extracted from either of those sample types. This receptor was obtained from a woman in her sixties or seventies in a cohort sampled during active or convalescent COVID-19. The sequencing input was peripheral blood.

The bases are TGTGCCATCAGTCACAGGGTTGATCAGCCCCAGCATTTT. Its protein reads: CAISHRVDQPQHF. The chain uses TRBV10-3 and TRBJ1-5; TRBD1 is possibly the D segment (6 matching bases). The CDR3 numbers 13 residues from cysteine through phenylalanine. Just the 39-base CDR3 DNA is kept, in frame starting at base 1. The germline V gene specifies ENHRY as CDR1 and SYGVKD as CDR2. Trimming costs V 5 bases and J 5 bases, and their ends lie 10 bases apart.